The present T cell receptor (beta chain) was sequenced within a study of cytomegalovirus exposure and HLA in healthy donors (dated by TCRdb to the late 2010s). Context from the whole study: In an earlier analysis of approximately 640 of the donors, 250 to 350 Gb of sequence data and some 120 million unique TCR beta sequences from roughly 190 million T cells were reported. To predict cytomegalovirus infection status, the study brought together high-throughput TCR immunosequencing, statistical association of individual TCRs with disease status, and machine learning. In addition to the first cohort of 650 to 750 subjects, a separate validation cohort of around 110 different subjects was used. A later genetic analysis took genome-wide SNP genotypes for about 65% of the roughly 670 donors and used that subset as a discovery cohort. Among almost 400 genotyped donors of the cohort, an average of around 240,000 unique TCR beta nucleotide sequences were sequenced per donor, roughly 18% of them non-productive. Donor age, sex, ethnicity and CMV serostatus were compiled alongside the repertoire data. Because of strong linkage in the cohort, roughly five DR-DQ haplotypes were treated as single units for association and clustering. In a later analysis, previously published TCR beta repertoires from 550 to 750 donors were re-analyzed and high-resolution HLA genotyping was added so that TCR occurrence patterns could be studied. Using immunosequencing, the study profiled T cell repertoires from about 650 subjects and related those repertoires to cytomegalovirus serostatus. An early release covering some 640 HLA-typed donors comprised approximately 290 gigabases of sequencing data and around 80 million unique TCR sequences. In the later analysis, no new phenotypic data were used to find candidate immune exposures; instead, reliance was placed on TCR beta sequences and their occurrence across donors. Both class I and class II loci were covered by HLA typing, at four-digit resolution. The genetic ancestry cluster associated with self-reported Caucasian donors included around 76% of the roughly 400 genotyped donors. All discovery cohort repertoires had been generated on a single sequencing platform. The aim of the study was to test whether cataloging public T cell receptors could identify signatures of past pathogen exposure. Typing coverage varied by locus: roughly 629-630 donors for A, B, C, DRB1 and DQB1; roughly 510 for DQA1; more than 600 for DPA1; roughly 450 for DPB1. In an earlier analysis of over 550 of the donors, high-throughput TCR beta sequencing was used to judge whether each TCR beta V gene segment behaved as functional or pseudogenic. Overall study outcomes, separate from this receptor: Across donors, most TCR sequences were observed very rarely, whereas some public TCRs were present in many individuals. Compared with the 666-donor mean, donors in an Asian-associated ancestry cluster had fewer N-insertions in productive TCRs, according to a later genetic analysis. A cluster of highly shared sequence variants was judged likely to represent a technical artifact of the sequencing pipeline. A further reported finding was that TCR beta sequences accurately predicted the HLA-A and HLA-B alleles for most subjects in the first cohort. At a false discovery rate of 0.05, a later analysis linked around 15,000 TCR beta sequences to specific HLA alleles. Several of the top co-occurrence clusters appeared to be linked to parvovirus B19, influenza, CMV and Epstein-Barr virus, according to a later analysis. The authors suggested that the approach could potentially be extended to other disease states and immunological phenotypes. Roughly uniform sequencing depth across donors was assumed in presence/absence analyses, although this assumption may not hold. Broadly in line with IMGT annotations, most TCR beta V segments showed up in productive rearrangements about 87% or about 30% of the time in an earlier analysis of a few hundred of the donors. Strong co-occurrence of HLA alleles, especially DR and DQ, made assigning TCR associations to individual alleles difficult. Cytomegalovirus status was reported to be diagnosed by the classifier with high specificity and sensitivity in both the original and validation cohorts. In vitro tests confirmed that three of the cytomegalovirus-associated TCR beta chains recognize cytomegalovirus antigens. The study gave a list of roughly 150 TCR beta chains associated with cytomegalovirus. In a later analysis, HLA-associated TCR beta chains were found to be more clonally expanded and to have lower generation probabilities than equally common non-associated chains. Because HLA typing was unavailable for some donors at each locus, only the typed subset was used in association tests. A later analysis found that TCR association rates varied across HLA loci, with DRB1 alleles showing the most associated TCRs and HLA-C alleles the fewest. The only immune exposure information available for the cohort was CMV serostatus. Over 15 rarely observed V segments, including chromosome 9 orphons, were excluded from the earlier analysis of a few hundred of the donors because counts were too low. In this cohort, only TCR beta chains were sequenced, and detectable features were limited by the absence of alpha or paired-chain data. V-gene and J-gene trimming of TCR beta chains was associated with a missense DCLRE1C variant in a later genetic analysis, and the association was replicated in an independent cohort. Linkage disequilibrium might explain the correlated functional status among segregating V segments, but an unknown experimental factor could not be excluded. Because the 87-base-pair reads could not distinguish some IMGT-functional V segments, including TRBV6-2 and TRBV6-3, those segments were excluded. In a later analysis, most CMV-associated TCR beta chains were found to appear HLA-restricted, with HLA associations seemingly driven largely by CMV exposure.

Receptor amplification or capture employed the immunoSEQ multiplex PCR assay. The multiplex PCR relied on a mix of 60 forward primers for TCR Vbeta segments and 13 reverse primers for TCR Jbeta segments. A multiplex PCR assay on genomic DNA amplified the CDR3 region of rearranged TCR beta genes. The amplified TCR beta libraries were sequenced on the Illumina HiSeq System as 87-base-pair reads. As for the original processing: A later analysis counted about 80 million unique TCR beta chains across the 690 or so repertoires, and some 12 million of these chains were shared by at least two donors. Raw reads were error-corrected and collapsed into unique sequences by a nearest-neighbor algorithm in which closely related sequences were merged to remove PCR and sequencing errors. CDR3 sequences were aligned to IMGT reference sequences to assign V, D and J gene segments. Each retained sequence needed at least a six-nucleotide match to both a V gene segment and a J gene segment. A rearrangement was called productive if the CDR3 had no stop codons and remained in frame with V and J, and every other rearrangement was called non-productive. Following IMGT convention, CDR3 was defined as the stretch from the second conserved V-encoded cysteine up to the conserved J-encoded phenylalanine. The earlier analysis of approximately 500 of the donors excluded sequences that lacked an unambiguous match to a single V gene segment. An earlier analysis of several hundred of the donors called V segments functional above 56.7% productive rearrangements and segregating when the between-donor standard deviation exceeded 5%. A statistical classification framework was built for diagnosing cytomegalovirus status from the catalog of TCR beta chain sequences. In a later analysis, TCR nucleotide sequences were compared against IMGT/GENE-DB human TR gene sequences so that V and J genes could be assigned. A later analysis assigned CDR3 sequences and most-parsimonious VDJ recombination scenarios with the TCRdist pipeline. A later analysis defined each TCR beta chain by its CDR3 amino acid sequence plus V-gene family, and excluded reads lacking a unique V-gene family. A later analysis removed 592 highly shared, low-generation-probability nucleotide sequences to deal with suspected cross-contamination and a sequencing artifact. A later analysis calculated a clonal expansion index for each public chain from normalized within-repertoire ranks of inferred template counts. Generation probabilities in a later analysis came from a VDJ recombination model fitted to out-of-frame rearrangements, and those results were checked against IGoR. In a later analysis, TCR-TCR, TCR-HLA and TCR-CMV co-occurrence was scored with hypergeometric tests, and a repertoire-size bias correction was applied to TCR pairs. False discovery rates were estimated in a later analysis by permuting HLA or CMV assignments 20 times. In a later analysis, co-occurring TCRs were grouped using DBSCAN, and TCRdist sequence similarity was added for clustering within HLA-allele-positive subsets. For co-occurrence clustering, repertoires with fewer than 30,000 or more than 120,000 public chains were excluded, along with 4 to 6 repertoires with anomalous nucleotide sharing. TCRdb stores this immuneACCESS table with in-frame sequences only. Part of the clones is absent; in the studies checked, under half of the shortfall reflects unresolved V genes, and no reason is known for the rest. From that table come the V and J calls and clone size; the DNA was used to work out D and trimming. A total of around 150,000 clones appear in this sample, more than 75% of them only once. The ten largest clones add up to around 5% of the sample.

Of note for this clone: Its binding antigen is unknown. No base-level quality is on record; no much larger clone is a single base apart.

The junction shows trimming of 3 bases on V and 5 bases on J, and the gene matches do not reach 9 bases of it. In the germline V gene, CDR1 corresponds to SGDLS and CDR2 to YYNGEE. From cysteine to phenylalanine, the CDR3 is 16 amino acids long. The retained sequence is limited to the CDR3, 48 bases, with the frame set at the first base. In total, fewer than 750 healthy bone marrow donors made up the cohort. At the time of sampling, every cohort member was nominally healthy, though immune exposures that went unrecorded were likely present. The donor tested CMV seronegative and was one of the 352 seronegative cohort members. Every donor gave a peripheral blood sample, and the peripheral blood mononuclear cells from that sample were used for TCR beta sequencing. The Qiagen DNeasy Blood Extraction Kit was used to extract genomic DNA from the blood cell samples.

In this chain, TRBV9 is recombined with TRBJ2-3, with 10 bases matching TRBD1. The sequenced sample was PBMCs. The sequence was collected from a male donor in good health and CMV-seronegative. DNA sequence: TGTGCCAGCAGCGGTCTAAGGACAGGGGGGAAAGATACGCAGTATTTT. Translated, it gives CASSGLRTGGKDTQYF.